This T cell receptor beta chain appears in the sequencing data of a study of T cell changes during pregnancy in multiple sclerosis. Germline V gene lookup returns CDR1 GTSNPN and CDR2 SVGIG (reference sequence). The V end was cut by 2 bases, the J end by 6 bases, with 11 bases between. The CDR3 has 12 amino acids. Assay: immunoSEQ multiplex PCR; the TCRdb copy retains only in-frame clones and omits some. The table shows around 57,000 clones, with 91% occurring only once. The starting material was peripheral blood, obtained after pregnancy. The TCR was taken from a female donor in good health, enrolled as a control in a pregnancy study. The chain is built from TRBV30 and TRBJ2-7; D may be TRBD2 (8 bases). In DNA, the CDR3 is TGTGCCTGGAGTCGGGAGGGGGCCGAGCAGTACTTC. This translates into CAWSREGAEQYF.